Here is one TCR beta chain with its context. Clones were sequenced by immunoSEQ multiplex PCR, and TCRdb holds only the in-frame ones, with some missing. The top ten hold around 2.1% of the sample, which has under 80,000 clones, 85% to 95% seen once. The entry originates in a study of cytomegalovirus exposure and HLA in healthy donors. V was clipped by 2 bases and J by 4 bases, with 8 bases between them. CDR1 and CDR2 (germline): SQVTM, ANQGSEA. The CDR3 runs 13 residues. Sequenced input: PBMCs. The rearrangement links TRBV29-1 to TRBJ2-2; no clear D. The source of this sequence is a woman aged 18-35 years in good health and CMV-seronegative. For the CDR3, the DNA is TGCAGCGTTGAAAAAGACTTCACCGGGGAGCTGTTTTTT. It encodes CSVEKDFTGELFF.